These 30 T cell receptor beta chains share one sample of origin, sequenced in a study of T cell responses to AZD1222 COVID-19 vaccine. The protocol was immunoSEQ multiplex PCR, while the TCRdb copy is restricted to in-frame clones and leaves out a portion. The sample records approximately 84,000 clones, around 90% being singletons. This specimen consisted of peripheral blood, obtained on day 0 of AZD1222 vaccination. Receptors were obtained from an adult in good health.

V is TRBV2 and J is TRBJ1-5; the D is unclear. CDR3 length: 14 residues. Germline V gene data show CDR1 as SNHLY and CDR2 as FYNNEI. The V end lost 3 bases, the J end lost 3 bases, and 9 bases lay between the germline ends. CDR3 DNA: TGTGCCAGCAGTGATCGGGGTTACAATCAGCCCCAGCATTTT. Translating gives CASSDRGYNQPQHF.

The genes are TRBV5-1 and TRBJ1-6; maybe TRBD1 (6 bases). The CDR3 has 14 amino acids. Trimming shortened V by 0 bases and J by 7 bases, and 8 bases separated the two germline ends. Germline CDR1 SGHRS, CDR2 YFSETQ. The CDR3 protein is CASSLDRVNSPLHF. CDR3 sequence (DNA): TGCGCCAGCAGCTTGGACAGGGTGAATTCACCCCTCCACTTT.

This chain uses TRBV6-2 or TRBV6-3 with TRBJ2-7; TRBD2 matches 9 bases. Unmatched junction bases numbered 8, after V lost 2 bases and J lost 0 bases. The CDR3 totals 17 residues. CDR1 and CDR2 from the germline V gene are MNHEY and SVGEGT. CDR3 sequence reads: CASSYNPSGTHSYEQYF. The CDR3 coding sequence is TGTGCCAGCAGTTACAACCCTAGCGGGACCCACTCCTACGAGCAGTACTTC.

This chain connects TRBV6-1 to TRBJ1-2; D might be TRBD1 (5 bases). V lost 1 base to trimming and J lost 6 bases, with 15 bases between them. The germline V gene encodes CDR1 MNHNS and CDR2 SASEGT. The CDR3 length is 15 residues. CDR3 loop: CASSEVAGGRDGYTF. As DNA, the CDR3 is TGTGCCAGCAGTGAAGTTGCCGGGGGGAGAGATGGCTACACCTTC.

The V call is TRBV19, the J call TRBJ1-1; tentatively, D is TRBD1 (5 bases). The germline V gene encodes CDR1 LNHDA and CDR2 SQIVND (reference sequence). The CDR3 consists of 14 residues. Trimming cost V 3 bases and J 5 bases, with 13 bases left between them. CDR3 bases: TGTGCCAGTAGTATCGAAGGGGCTGAAACTGAAGCTTTCTTT. It specifies CASSIEGAETEAFF.

The chain uses TRBV15 and TRBJ1-1, with unresolved D. The CDR3 loop spans 15 amino acids. CDR1 and CDR2 (germline): LNHNV, YYDKDF (reference sequence). V lost 2 bases and J lost 0, with 10 bases in between. The CDR3 DNA reads as TGTGCCACCAGCAGACCGGACGGTTTGAACACTGAAGCTTTCTTT. Amino acids: CATSRPDGLNTEAFF.

This chain connects TRBV12-5 to TRBJ1-3; D might be TRBD1 (6 bases). Trimming shortened V by 4 bases and J by 3 bases, and 10 bases separated the two germline ends. The length of the CDR3 is 14 residues. The germline CDR1 and CDR2 sequences are LGHNT and FRNRAP. The CDR3 DNA sequence: TGTGCTAGTGGTTCCAGGGGAGTTGGAAACACCATATATTTT. It translates to CASGSRGVGNTIYF.

This chain links TRBV7-9 with TRBJ2-6; 9 bases match TRBD1. The germline V gene has CDR1 SEHNR and CDR2 FQNEAQ (reference sequence). This CDR3 contains 19 residues. With 5 bases clipped from V and 0 bases from J, the junction kept 11 bases outside the gene matches. CDR3 nucleotides: TGTGCCAGCAGCCCTCGACAGGGGGAGCGTCTCTCTGGGGCCAACGTCCTGACTTTC. It specifies CASSPRQGERLSGANVLTF.

CDR3: CASSEAVTPEAFF. The CDR3 DNA follows: TGTGCCAGCAGTGAAGCGGTGACACCTGAAGCTTTCTTT. This chain connects TRBV2 to TRBJ1-1; no reliable D call. Deletions cut 0 bases from V and 6 bases from J, with 8 bases between. The CDR3 runs to 13 residues. CDR1 is SNHLY, CDR2 FYNNEI, per germline.

This clone was counted a few times. The chain couples TRBV4-3 to TRBJ2-3; 10 nucleotides agree with TRBD2. CDR3 length: 15 residues. With 5 bases clipped from V and 5 bases from J, the junction kept 7 bases outside the gene matches. Germline assignment: CDR1 LGHNA and CDR2 YSLEER. In DNA form, the CDR3 reads TGCGCCAGCAGCAGGTCTAGCGGGGGTCTAGATACGCAGTATTTT. Its translation: CASSRSSGGLDTQYF.

CDR3 region: CASSQGLSPLHF. Here the CDR3 DNA reads TGTGCCAGCAGCCAAGGTCTGTCACCCCTCCACTTT. This chain links TRBV3-1 (or the pseudogene TRBV3-2) with TRBJ1-6; the D is unclear. CDR1 and CDR2 (germline): LGHDT, YNNKEL (reference sequence). The CDR3 covers 12 residues. V was trimmed by 1 base and J by 10 bases, leaving 5 bases between them.

The chain employs TRBV19 and TRBJ2-7, with 10 bases fitting TRBD1. The J segment lost 2 bases and the V segment lost 7 bases, leaving 8 bases of the junction unmatched. The CDR3 extends over 15 amino acids. The germline V gene encodes CDR1 LNHDA and CDR2 SQIVND (reference sequence). CDR3 nucleotide sequence: TGTGCCAGTACCTTACAAGGACAGGGGGCCTACGAGCAGTACTTC. Protein sequence: CASTLQGQGAYEQYF.

V gene TRBV12-5 combines with J gene TRBJ1-1; 12 bases line up with TRBD1. Trimming cost V 7 bases and J 8 bases; bases outside gene matches: 8. Germline V lookup: CDR1 LGHNT, CDR2 FRNRAP. The CDR3 totals 14 residues. DNA of the CDR3: TGTGCTAGTGCAACCTCGGGACAGGGGGCGGAAGCTTTCTTT. Translation gives CASATSGQGAEAFF.

Written as DNA, the CDR3 is TGTGCCAGCAGCTCCCGGGGCCACAATGAGCAGTTCTTC. Amino acid sequence: CASSSRGHNEQFF. This chain connects TRBV7-3 to TRBJ2-1, with D perhaps matching TRBD1 or TRBD2 (5 bases each). Germline V gene data show CDR1 as SGHTA and CDR2 as FQGTGA. This CDR3 region has 13 residues. Trimming took off 4 bases at V and 5 bases at J, with 9 bases between the two ends.

V is TRBV15 and J is TRBJ2-3; D is possibly TRBD2 (6 bases). Germline CDR1 LNHNV, CDR2 YYDKDF (reference sequence). Trimming shortened V by 5 bases and J by 2 bases, and 17 bases separated the two germline ends. This CDR3 comprises 16 residues. Here the CDR3 DNA reads TGTGCCACCAGCTCCCGAAAGGCGGGGTTCACAGATACGCAGTATTTT. It encodes CATSSRKAGFTDTQYF.

V gene TRBV5-1 combines with J gene TRBJ2-3, with no clear D. The germline CDR1 and CDR2 sequences are SGHRS and YFSETQ. V lost 0 bases and J 4 bases, leaving 6 bases between the germline ends. This CDR3 spans 13 amino acids. CDR3 sequence (DNA): TGCGCCAGCAGCTTGGACCCGTCAGATACGCAGTATTTT. This translates into CASSLDPSDTQYF.

This clone was detected only once. The rearrangement links TRBV19 to TRBJ2-1; 12 bases map to TRBD2. The V gene end was trimmed by 3 bases and the J gene end by 0 bases; junction bases not matched to a gene: 3. CDR1 and CDR2 from the germline V gene are LNHDA and SQIVND (reference sequence). The CDR3 contains 17 residues. The DNA of the CDR3 is TGTGCCAGTAGTATGTCTAGCGGGAGGGCCTCCTACAATGAGCAGTTCTTC. Its translation: CASSMSSGRASYNEQFF. The full variable domain, completed using reference TRBV19 and TRBJ2-1, is DGGITQSPKYLFRKEGQNVTLSCEQNLNHDAMYWYRQDPGQGLRLIYYSQIVNDFQKGDIAEGYSVSREKKESFPLTVTSAQKNPTAFYLCASSMSSGRASYNEQFFGPGTRLTVL.

This clone was counted once. V usage is TRBV12-5 and J usage is TRBJ2-7, with 8 bases lining up with TRBD2. Germline CDR1 is LGHNT and CDR2 is FRNRAP. The trim removed 2 bases at V and 6 bases at J, leaving 9 bases unmatched. The CDR3 has 15 amino acids. CDR3: CASGLIKRELVEQYF. Written as DNA, the CDR3 is TGTGCTAGTGGTTTGATCAAGCGGGAGCTAGTCGAGCAGTACTTC.

This rearrangement joins TRBV7-6 to TRBJ2-1; 8 positions match TRBD1. V lost 3 bases, J lost 0 bases, and 4 bases stayed unmatched. From germline, CDR1 is SGHVS and CDR2 FNYEAQ. The CDR3 extends over 16 amino acids. The CDR3 region has the DNA TGTGCCAGCAGCTTGACAGGGGTTCGCTCCTACAATGAGCAGTTCTTC. It is translated as CASSLTGVRSYNEQFF.

The chain couples TRBV15 to TRBJ1-1; 9 bases are shared with TRBD1. V shed 4 bases and J 11 bases; nucleotides not matched to a gene: 11. The germline V gene has CDR1 LNHNV and CDR2 YYDKDF (reference sequence). The CDR3 is made up of 14 amino acids. CDR3 nucleotides: TGTGCCACCAGCACCGGGACAGGGATTCTAATGGCTTTCTTT. Amino acids: CATSTGTGILMAFF. Using reference TRBV15 and TRBJ1-1 for the parts outside the CDR3, the full variable domain is DAMVIQNPRYQVTQFGKPVTLSCSQTLNHNVMYWYQQKSSQAPKLLFHYYDKDFNNEADTPDNFQSRRPNTSFCFLDIRSPGLGDTAMYLCATSTGTGILMAFFGQGTRLTVV.

The chain links TRBV6-6 to TRBJ2-3; D gene uncertain. Per germline, CDR1 MNHNY and CDR2 SVGAGI (reference sequence). The CDR3 extends over 12 amino acids. V dropped 6 bases and J dropped 3 bases, with 7 bases sitting between them. CDR3 bases: TGTGCCAGCAGGCCCCAGACAGATACGCAGTATTTT. This codes for CASRPQTDTQYF.

This clone was seen once. V usage is TRBV7-2 and J usage is TRBJ1-2; D ambiguous. Germline V CDR1 and CDR2: SGHTA, FQGNSA. There are 13 residues in the CDR3. V was pared by 5 bases and J by 2 bases, with 9 bases between. The chain's CDR3 is CASSPGRNYGYTF. CDR3 coding DNA: TGTGCCAGCAGCCCCGGCCGGAACTATGGCTACACCTTC.

This chain connects TRBV6-1 to TRBJ2-5; 7 bases line up with TRBD2. The CDR3 loop spans 14 amino acids. The trim removed 0 bases at V and 4 bases at J, leaving 2 bases unmatched. The V gene's germline CDR1 is MNHNS and CDR2 SASEGT. CDR3 residues: CASSEAGRAETQYF. CDR3 nucleotide sequence: TGTGCCAGCAGTGAAGCGGGGAGGGCAGAGACCCAGTACTTC.

This chain uses TRBV7-2 with TRBJ2-7; 10 positions agree with TRBD2. The germline V gene has CDR1 SGHTA and CDR2 FQGNSA. Losses at the gene ends were 1 base for V and 2 bases for J; bases not matched to a gene: 5. There are 16 residues in the CDR3. The CDR3 region is CASSLEGAGGPYEQYF. The CDR3 nucleotides are TGTGCCAGCAGCTTAGAGGGAGCGGGGGGGCCCTACGAGCAGTACTTC.

This sequence joins TRBV27 and TRBJ1-2; possibly TRBD1 for D (6 bases). Between the trimmed V and J ends, which lost 2 bases and 7 bases, there was a span of 26 bases. The CDR3 totals 18 residues. Germline lookup yields CDR1 MNHEY and CDR2 SMNVEV (reference sequence). This CDR3 is CASSLKGWSIGGSFGYTF. DNA for the CDR3: TGTGCCAGCAGTTTAAAGGGCTGGTCGATTGGGGGCTCGTTTGGCTACACCTTC.

V is TRBV18 and J is TRBJ2-7, with a possible D match to TRBD2 (5 bases). CDR3 length: 14 residues. The ends were cut back, 6 bases at V and 4 bases at J, with 16 bases in the middle. The germline CDR1 and CDR2 sequences are KGHSH and LQKENI. The CDR3 bases are TGTGCCAGCTCCCCCGGAGGAAGAGGGTACGAGCAGTACTTC. It translates to CASSPGGRGYEQYF.

Here the CDR3 DNA reads TGCAGTGCTAGAGACCGCCTAAGTAAGTTCTTC. Its translation: CSARDRLSKFF. V is TRBV20-1 and J is TRBJ2-1; D ambiguous. Germline CDR1 is DFQATT and CDR2 is SNEGSKA (reference sequence). CDR3 length equals 11 residues. The V gene lost 0 bases and the J gene lost 14 bases, with 11 bases spanning the gap.

The chain joins TRBV6-5 to TRBJ1-6; 9 nucleotides agree with TRBD1. CDR3 length: 14 amino acids. After removal of 6 bases from V and 9 bases from J, the junction contained 6 bases not matched to a gene. CDR1 and CDR2 (germline): MNHEY, SVGAGI. CDR3 amino acids: CASRETGGISPLHF. For the CDR3, the DNA is TGTGCCAGCAGAGAGACAGGGGGAATTTCACCCCTCCACTTT.

This clone has a handful of counts. The V call is TRBV30, the J call TRBJ2-1, with D perhaps matching TRBD1 or TRBD2 (5 bases each). CDR1 and CDR2 from the germline V gene are GTSNPN and SVGIG (reference sequence). The length of the CDR3 is 14 residues. Trimming pared 3 bases from V and 3 bases from J, leaving 12 bases between. CDR3 in amino acids: CAWSEGRDYNEQFF. CDR3 nucleotide sequence: TGTGCCTGGAGCGAGGGACGGGACTACAATGAGCAGTTCTTC.

This clone was picked up one time. The chain links TRBV9 to TRBJ1-6; D is possibly TRBD1 (6 bases). Germline V lookup: CDR1 SGDLS, CDR2 YYNGEE. CDR3 size: 16 residues. Between the trimmed V and J ends, which lost 0 bases and 3 bases, there was a span of 10 bases. The CDR3 DNA is TGTGCCAGCAGCGTAGGACAGGATATCTATAATTCACCCCTCCACTTT. Protein: CASSVGQDIYNSPLHF.